These T cell receptor beta chains were read from a single sample in a study of Graves' ophthalmopathy and Graves' hyperthyroidism. TCRdb reprocessed the multiplex PCR reads via MiXCR and lists one record per CDR3 protein. The sample includes around 670,000 distinct CDR3 sequences, 40% of them seen just once. Sequences were obtained from peripheral blood. These receptors came from an adult man with Graves' ophthalmopathy. Both conserved end residues are trimmed from each CDR3.

v_call: TRBV25-1
j_call: TRBJ1-5
cdr3_aa: ASSYSGRMRYQPQH

v_call: TRBV12-3/TRBV12-4
j_call: TRBJ1-1
cdr3_aa: ASSPGTHVAAF

v_call: TRBV7-2
j_call: TRBJ1-6
cdr3_aa: ASSLERGSPLH

v_call: TRBV7-9
j_call: TRBJ2-2
cdr3_aa: ASSTHRELF

v_call: TRBV10-3
j_call: TRBJ2-5
cdr3_aa: AISAAGRY

v_call: TRBV7-8
j_call: TRBJ2-5
cdr3_aa: ASSPSGRQETQY

v_call: TRBV12-3/TRBV12-4
j_call: TRBJ1-4
cdr3_aa: ASRASAAYSEKLF

v_call: TRBV10-3
j_call: TRBJ2-7
cdr3_aa: ASTHNGAGYTYEQY

v_call: TRBV7-8
j_call: TRBJ1-6
cdr3_aa: ASSLGAQGRGNSPLH

v_call: TRBV2
j_call: TRBJ2-2
cdr3_aa: ASSTPPGELF

v_call: TRBV10-2
j_call: TRBJ2-5
cdr3_aa: ASSYGRGKTQY

v_call: TRBV2
j_call: TRBJ2-7
cdr3_aa: ASRPRGSYEQY

v_call: TRBV25-1
j_call: TRBJ2-5
cdr3_aa: ASSLGGREETQY

v_call: TRBV2
j_call: TRBJ1-2
cdr3_aa: ASSYFDRAVYGYT

v_call: TRBV20-1
j_call: TRBJ2-7
cdr3_aa: SVLDDLTYEQY

v_call: TRBV2
j_call: TRBJ2-5
cdr3_aa: ASSALRGTQEAQY

v_call: TRBV13
j_call: TRBJ1-5
cdr3_aa: ASSLPTSGVGNQPQH

v_call: TRBV29-1
j_call: TRBJ1-2
cdr3_aa: SVEGLARGGYT

v_call: TRBV10-3
j_call: TRBJ1-2
cdr3_aa: ASSYGQGIGGYT

v_call: TRBV7-7
j_call: TRBJ1-6
cdr3_aa: ASSSNRGYSPLH

v_call: TRBV6-2/TRBV6-3
j_call: TRBJ2-2
cdr3_aa: ASSYSATGEGFNTGELF

v_call: TRBV29-1
j_call: TRBJ1-5
cdr3_aa: SALTGNQPQH

v_call: TRBV2
j_call: TRBJ2-7
cdr3_aa: ASSEALGLTYEQY

v_call: TRBV6-1
j_call: TRBJ2-7
cdr3_aa: ASSEPGRAGADEQY

v_call: TRBV12-3/TRBV12-4
j_call: TRBJ1-1
cdr3_aa: ASSSDRVNTEAF

v_call: TRBV24-1
j_call: TRBJ1-5
cdr3_aa: ATQWGENQPQH

v_call: TRBV24-1
j_call: TRBJ1-5
cdr3_aa: ASSYPGRGSNQPQH

v_call: TRBV7-2
j_call: TRBJ2-7
cdr3_aa: ASSLAEGVEQY

v_call: TRBV24-1
j_call: TRBJ1-5
cdr3_aa: ATTAPGTGFQPQH

v_call: TRBV20-1
j_call: TRBJ1-2
cdr3_aa: SASLSTGGDYGYT

v_call: TRBV29-1
j_call: TRBJ1-2
cdr3_aa: SSDRAGQGGYT

v_call: TRBV29-1
j_call: TRBJ2-5
cdr3_aa: SVDSQGRRVETQY

v_call: TRBV7-9
j_call: TRBJ2-7
cdr3_aa: ASSLGAAGAAYEQY

v_call: TRBV29-1
j_call: TRBJ1-1
cdr3_aa: SVRQGAFVAF

v_call: TRBV20-1
j_call: TRBJ1-6
cdr3_aa: SASHPGRGHNSPLH

v_call: TRBV4-2
j_call: TRBJ2-5
cdr3_aa: ASSQDQGLLETQY

v_call: TRBV7-2
j_call: TRBJ1-1
cdr3_aa: ASSPKDYGTGFAEAF

v_call: TRBV16
j_call: TRBJ2-2
cdr3_aa: ASSQVEYTGELF

v_call: TRBV5-1
j_call: TRBJ2-7
cdr3_aa: ARHSSLTGLSVEQY

v_call: TRBV5-8
j_call: TRBJ2-5
cdr3_aa: ASATGTSGTIQETQY

v_call: TRBV15
j_call: TRBJ1-2
cdr3_aa: ATSRGTYDGYT

v_call: TRBV7-6
j_call: TRBJ1-1
cdr3_aa: ASSLATASAEAF

v_call: TRBV11-2
j_call: TRBJ1-2
cdr3_aa: ASSPRLAGLSYGYT

v_call: TRBV2
j_call: TRBJ1-1
cdr3_aa: ASSDLSLGYTEAF